Included here is one T cell receptor (beta chain) sequence, with context. No antigen is known for it. The record originates from a study of identical twins. The study, taken as a whole, reports: Cross-sectional statistics underpinned the conclusions; the same donors were not followed. Beta out-of-frame twin sharing showed a weaker excess.

This CDR3 spans 13 amino acids. CDR1 and CDR2 (germline): SNHLY, FYNNEI. Trimming took 3 bases from V and 3 from J, leaving 9 bases between them. A single record per CDR3 protein comes from TCRdb applying MiXCR to the 5' RACE reads. The sample yields roughly 480,000 distinct CDR3 sequences, 20% to 25% seen once. The sample also formed part of further work on T cells expressing NK-cell markers. From that paper: Obtained from sorted CD3+CD56+NKG2C+, CD3+CD56+NKG2C- and CD3+CD56-NKG2C+ T cells were the TCR beta repertoires. Within the sequenced cohort of eight donors, seven exhibited HCMV seropositivity and one was seronegative.

The specimen was CD4+ T cells sorted from blood. The clonotype comes from a woman younger than 35 in good health. V is TRBV2 and J is TRBJ2-7, with D tentatively TRBD1 (6 bases). CDR3 DNA sequence: TGTGCCAGCAGTGATCTGGGACACTACGAGCAGTACTTC. It translates to CASSDLGHYEQYF. Full variable domain (missing parts from reference TRBV2 and TRBJ2-7): EPEVTQTPSHQVTQMGQEVILRCVPISNHLYFYWYRQILGQKVEFLVSFYNNEISEKSEIFDDQFSVERPDGSNFTLKIRSTKLEDSAMYFCASSDLGHYEQYFGPGTRLTVT.